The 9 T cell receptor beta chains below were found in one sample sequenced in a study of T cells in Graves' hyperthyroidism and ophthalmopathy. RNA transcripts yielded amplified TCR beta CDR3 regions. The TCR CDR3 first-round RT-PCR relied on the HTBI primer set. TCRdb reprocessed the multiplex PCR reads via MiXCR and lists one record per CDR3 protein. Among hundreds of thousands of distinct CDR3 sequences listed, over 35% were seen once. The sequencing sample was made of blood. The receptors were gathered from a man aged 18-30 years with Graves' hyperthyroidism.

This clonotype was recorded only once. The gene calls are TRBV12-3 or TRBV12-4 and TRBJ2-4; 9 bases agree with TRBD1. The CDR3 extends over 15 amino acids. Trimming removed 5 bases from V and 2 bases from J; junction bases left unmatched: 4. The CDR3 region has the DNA TGTGCCAGCAGTCCAGACAGGGGGTCCAAAAACATTCAGTACTTC. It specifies CASSPDRGSKNIQYF.

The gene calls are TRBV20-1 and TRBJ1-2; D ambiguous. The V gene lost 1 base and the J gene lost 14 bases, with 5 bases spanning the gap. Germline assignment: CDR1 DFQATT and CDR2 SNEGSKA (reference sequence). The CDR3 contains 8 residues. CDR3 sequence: CSARVGTF. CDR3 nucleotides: TGCAGTGCTAGAGTTGGAACCTTC.

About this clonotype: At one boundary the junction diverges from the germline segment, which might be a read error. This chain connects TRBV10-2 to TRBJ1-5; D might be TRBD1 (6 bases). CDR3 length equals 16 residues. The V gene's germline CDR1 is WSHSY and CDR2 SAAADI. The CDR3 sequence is CASSQTGTKVNPPQHF. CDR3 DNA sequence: TGTGCCAGCAGCCAAACCGGGACAAAGGTCAATCCGCCCCAGCATTTT.

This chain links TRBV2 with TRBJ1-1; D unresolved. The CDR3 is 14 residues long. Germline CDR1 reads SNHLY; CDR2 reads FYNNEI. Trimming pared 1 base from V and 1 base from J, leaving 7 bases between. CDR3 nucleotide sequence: TGTGCCAGCAGTGAAGAAGGGCCGAACACTGAAGCTTTCTTT. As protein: CASSEEGPNTEAFF.

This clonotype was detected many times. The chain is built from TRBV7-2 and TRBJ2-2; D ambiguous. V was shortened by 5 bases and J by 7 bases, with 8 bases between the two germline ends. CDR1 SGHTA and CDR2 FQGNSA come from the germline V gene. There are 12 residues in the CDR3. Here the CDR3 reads CASSPTSGELFF. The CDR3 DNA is TGTGCCAGCAGCCCGACGAGCGGGGAGCTGTTTTTT.

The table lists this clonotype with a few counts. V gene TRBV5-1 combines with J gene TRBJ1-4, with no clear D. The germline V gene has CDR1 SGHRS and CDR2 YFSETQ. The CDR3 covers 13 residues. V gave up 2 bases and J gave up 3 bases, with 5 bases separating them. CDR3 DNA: TGCGCCAGCAGCTTTTTGGCTAATGAAAAACTGTTTTTT. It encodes CASSFLANEKLFF.

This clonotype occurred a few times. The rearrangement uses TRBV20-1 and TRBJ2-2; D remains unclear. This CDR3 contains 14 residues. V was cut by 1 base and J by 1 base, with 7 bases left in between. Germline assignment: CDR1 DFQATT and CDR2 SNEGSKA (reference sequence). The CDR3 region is CSARVQLNTGELFF. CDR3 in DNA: TGCAGTGCTAGAGTACAGTTGAACACCGGGGAGCTGTTTTTT.

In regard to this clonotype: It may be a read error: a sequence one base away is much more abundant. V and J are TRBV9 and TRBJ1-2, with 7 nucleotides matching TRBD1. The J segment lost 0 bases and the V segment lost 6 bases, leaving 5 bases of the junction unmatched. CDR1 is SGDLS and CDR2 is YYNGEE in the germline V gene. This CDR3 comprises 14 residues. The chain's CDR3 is CASNDDRANYGYTF. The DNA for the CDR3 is TGTGCCAGCAACGACGACAGGGCTAACTATGGCTACACCTTC.

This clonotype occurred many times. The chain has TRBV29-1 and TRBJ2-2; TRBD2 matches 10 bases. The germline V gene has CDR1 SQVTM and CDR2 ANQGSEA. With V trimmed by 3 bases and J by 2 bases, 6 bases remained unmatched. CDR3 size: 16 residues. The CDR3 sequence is CSVDASGGLNTGELFF. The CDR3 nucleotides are TGCAGCGTTGACGCTAGCGGGGGACTCAACACCGGGGAGCTGTTTTTT.